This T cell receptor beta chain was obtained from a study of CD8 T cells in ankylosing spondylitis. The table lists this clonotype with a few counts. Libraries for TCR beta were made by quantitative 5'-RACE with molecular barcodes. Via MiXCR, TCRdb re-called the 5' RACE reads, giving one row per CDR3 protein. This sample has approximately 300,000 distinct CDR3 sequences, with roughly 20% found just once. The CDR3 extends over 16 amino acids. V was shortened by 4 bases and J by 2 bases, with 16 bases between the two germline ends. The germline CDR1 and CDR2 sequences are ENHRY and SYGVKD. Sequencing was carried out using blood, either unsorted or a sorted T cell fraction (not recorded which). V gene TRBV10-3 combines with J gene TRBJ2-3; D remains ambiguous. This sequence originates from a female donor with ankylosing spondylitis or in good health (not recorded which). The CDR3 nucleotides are TGTGCCATCAGTGGGGTGGGGTCAACAAACACAGATACGCAGTATTTT. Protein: CAISGVGSTNTDTQYF.